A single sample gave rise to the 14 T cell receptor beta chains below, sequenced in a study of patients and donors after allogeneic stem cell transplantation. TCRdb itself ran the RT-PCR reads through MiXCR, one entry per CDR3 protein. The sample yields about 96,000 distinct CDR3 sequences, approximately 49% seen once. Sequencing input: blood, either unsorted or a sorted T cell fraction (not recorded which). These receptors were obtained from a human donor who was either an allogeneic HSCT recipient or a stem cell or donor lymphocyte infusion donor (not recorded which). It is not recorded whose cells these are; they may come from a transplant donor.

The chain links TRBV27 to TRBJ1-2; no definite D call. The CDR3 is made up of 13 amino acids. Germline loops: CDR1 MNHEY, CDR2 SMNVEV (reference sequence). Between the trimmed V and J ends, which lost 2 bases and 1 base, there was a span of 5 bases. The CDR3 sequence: CASSLNDNYGYTF. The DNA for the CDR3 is TGTGCCAGCAGTTTAAACGATAACTATGGCTACACCTTC.

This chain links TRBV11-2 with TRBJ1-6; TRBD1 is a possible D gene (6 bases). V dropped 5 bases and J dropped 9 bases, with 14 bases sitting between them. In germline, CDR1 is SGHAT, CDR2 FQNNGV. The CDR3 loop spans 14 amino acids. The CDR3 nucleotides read TGTGCCAGCAGCACCACAGGGCTTGGTTCACCCCTCCACTTT. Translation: CASSTTGLGSPLHF.

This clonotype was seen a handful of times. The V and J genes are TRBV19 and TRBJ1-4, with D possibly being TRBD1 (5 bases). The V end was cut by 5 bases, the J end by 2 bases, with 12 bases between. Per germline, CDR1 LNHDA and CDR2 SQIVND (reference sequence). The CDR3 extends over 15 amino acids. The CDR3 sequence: CASSGPGRTNEKLFF. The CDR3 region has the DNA TGTGCCAGTAGTGGACCGGGACGGACTAATGAAAAACTGTTTTTT.

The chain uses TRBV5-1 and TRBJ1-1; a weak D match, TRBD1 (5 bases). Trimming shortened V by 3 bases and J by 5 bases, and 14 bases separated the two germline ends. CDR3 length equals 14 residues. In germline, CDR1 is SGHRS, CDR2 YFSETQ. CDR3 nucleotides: TGCGCCAGCAGCTCTGGGGATCCAGGGACTGAAGCTTTCTTT. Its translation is CASSSGDPGTEAFF.

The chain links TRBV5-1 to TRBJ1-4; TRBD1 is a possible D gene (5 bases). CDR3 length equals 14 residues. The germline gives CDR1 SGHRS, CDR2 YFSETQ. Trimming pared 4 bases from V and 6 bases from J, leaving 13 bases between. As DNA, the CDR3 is TGCGCCAGCAGCCCGGGACGGTCTGATGAAAAACTGTTTTTT. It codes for CASSPGRSDEKLFF. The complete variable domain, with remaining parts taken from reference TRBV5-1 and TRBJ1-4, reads KAGVTQTPRYLIKTRGQQVTLSCSPISGHRSVSWYQQTPGQGLQFLFEYFSETQRNKGNFPGRFSGRQFSNSRSEMNVSTLELGDSALYLCASSPGRSDEKLFFGSGTQLSVL.

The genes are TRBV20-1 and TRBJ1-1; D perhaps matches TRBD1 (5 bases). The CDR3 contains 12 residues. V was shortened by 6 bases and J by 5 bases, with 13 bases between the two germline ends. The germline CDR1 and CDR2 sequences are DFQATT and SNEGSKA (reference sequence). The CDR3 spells CSASVWGTEAFF. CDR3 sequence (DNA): TGCAGTGCGTCCGTTTGGGGGACTGAAGCTTTCTTT.

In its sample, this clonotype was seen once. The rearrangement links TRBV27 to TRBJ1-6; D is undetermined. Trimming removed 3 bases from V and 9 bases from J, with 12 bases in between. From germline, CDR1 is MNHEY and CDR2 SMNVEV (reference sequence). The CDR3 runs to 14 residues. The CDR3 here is CASSFGQFLSPLHF. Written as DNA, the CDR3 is TGTGCCAGCAGTTTTGGCCAGTTCCTTTCACCCCTCCACTTT.

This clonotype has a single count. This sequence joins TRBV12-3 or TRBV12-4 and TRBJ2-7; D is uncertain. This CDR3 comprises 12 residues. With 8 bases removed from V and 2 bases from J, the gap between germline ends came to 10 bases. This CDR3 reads CASASTTYEQYF. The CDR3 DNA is TGTGCCAGCGCCAGTACAACCTACGAGCAGTACTTC.

The CDR3 region is CASSLARGQGAYEQYF. In nucleotides, the CDR3 is TGTGCCAGCAGCTTAGCCCGGGGACAGGGGGCTTACGAGCAGTACTTC. V gene TRBV7-9 combines with J gene TRBJ2-7; 12 bases fit TRBD1. Trimming took 0 bases from V and 4 from J; bases not matched to a gene: 4. CDR3 size: 16 residues. Germline V gene sequence: CDR1 SEHNR, CDR2 FQNEAQ (reference sequence).

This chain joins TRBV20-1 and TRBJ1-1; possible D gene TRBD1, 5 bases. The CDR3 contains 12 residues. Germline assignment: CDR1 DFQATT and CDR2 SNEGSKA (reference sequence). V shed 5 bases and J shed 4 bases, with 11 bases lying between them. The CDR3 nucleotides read TGCAGTGCTGGGGGTGGGTTCACTGAAGCTTTCTTT. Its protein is CSAGGGFTEAFF.

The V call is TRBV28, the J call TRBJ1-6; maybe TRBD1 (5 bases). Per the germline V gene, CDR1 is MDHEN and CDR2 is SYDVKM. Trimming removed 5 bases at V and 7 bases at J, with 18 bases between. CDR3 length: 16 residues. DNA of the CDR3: TGTGCCAGCAGTGGGGCAGTTCGGGGGGAAAATTCACCCCTCCACTTT. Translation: CASSGAVRGENSPLHF.

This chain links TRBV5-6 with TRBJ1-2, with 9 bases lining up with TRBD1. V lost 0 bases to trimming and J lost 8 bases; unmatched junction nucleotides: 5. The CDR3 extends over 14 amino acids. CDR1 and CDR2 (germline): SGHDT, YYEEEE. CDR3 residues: CASSLEQGAGGYTF. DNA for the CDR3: TGTGCCAGCAGCTTGGAACAGGGGGCCGGGGGCTACACCTTC.

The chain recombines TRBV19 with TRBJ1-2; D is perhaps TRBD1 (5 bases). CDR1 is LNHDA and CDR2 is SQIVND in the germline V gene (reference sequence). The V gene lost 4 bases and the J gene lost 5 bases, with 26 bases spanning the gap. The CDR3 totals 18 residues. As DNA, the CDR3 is TGTGCCAGTAGTACGGCATCCGCGGGGGAGCCTGAGGGGTATGGCTACACCTTC. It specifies CASSTASAGEPEGYGYTF.

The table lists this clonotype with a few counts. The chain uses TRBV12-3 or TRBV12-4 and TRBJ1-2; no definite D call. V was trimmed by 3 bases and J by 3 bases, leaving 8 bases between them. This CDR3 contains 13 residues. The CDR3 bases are TGTGCCAGCAGTTTGAACACCGACTATGGCTACACCTTC. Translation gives CASSLNTDYGYTF.